Listed below are T cell receptor beta chains from one sample, sequenced in a study of blood T cell repertoires in COVID-19. Profiled with immunoSEQ multiplex PCR; TCRdb holds only in-frame clones, not every one. There are approximately 260,000 clones in the sample; over 75% occur only once, and about a tenth lies in the top ten. Sequencing input: peripheral blood. The source of these receptors is a woman aged 70-85 years with COVID-19, enrolled during active disease. Both conserved end residues are part of each CDR3. Each record gives: CDR3 protein, V gene, J gene, clone size. For some rows the clone size is stated as once, few or many, or as a class when expanded; others skip it.

CASSQDTSGANVLTF	TRBV3-1/TRBV3-2	TRBJ2-6	.
CASSSGDRGQAFF	TRBV27	TRBJ1-1	.
CASSSGQAFTEAFF	TRBV7-9	TRBJ1-1	.
CASSAGTGAFYEQYF	TRBV5-4	TRBJ2-7	.
CASSLTGGQETQYF	TRBV5-1	TRBJ2-5	.
CASSLLFGKHSGNTIYF	TRBV7-8	TRBJ1-3	.
CASQRMREGLREQYF	TRBV5-5	TRBJ2-7	once
CASSLTIGSYNEQFF	TRBV7-6	TRBJ2-1	.
CASSPGRGDGYTF	TRBV18	TRBJ1-2	.
CASSLGGAGLSSYNEQFF	TRBV7-2	TRBJ2-1	.
CASSPSGGYEQYF	TRBV18	TRBJ2-7	.
CASREMRKNYGYTF	TRBV9	TRBJ1-2	once
CASSRTGSSNQPQHF	TRBV28	TRBJ1-5	few
CAWDLGLISYEQYF	TRBV30	TRBJ2-7	.
CASREGQGNSPLHF	TRBV6-5	TRBJ1-6	.
CASSLPGRADGYTF	TRBV5-6	TRBJ1-2	.
CSVLSGSGSYEQYF	TRBV29-1	TRBJ2-7	many
CASSSTYQETQYF	TRBV7-3	TRBJ2-5	.
CASSLTSGYTDTQYF	TRBV11-3	TRBJ2-3	.
CSVVGQMNTEAFF	TRBV29-1	TRBJ1-1	.
CASSLDAGQGAETQYF	TRBV5-1	TRBJ2-5	once
CASSEFSGLAGRGNYEQYF	TRBV6-1	TRBJ2-7	.
CASSILVDSNQPQHF	TRBV19	TRBJ1-5	.
CASSLGSNTEAFF	TRBV7-7	TRBJ1-1	.
CASSIDRDRVMSTEAFF	TRBV19	TRBJ1-1	few
CASSLAYTGWGETQYF	TRBV7-7	TRBJ2-5	.
CASRPQGSGNTIYF	TRBV6-5	TRBJ1-3	.
CASSQTVLACEQFF	TRBV23-1	TRBJ2-1	.
CASSPGTSSYEQYF	TRBV28	TRBJ2-7	.
CASSLGGQMEEKLFF	TRBV7-6	TRBJ1-4	.
CASNPGGAREKLFF	TRBV28	TRBJ1-4	.
CASSRSGSVANEQFF	TRBV6-4	TRBJ2-1	.
CASSPTGTGGTEAFF	TRBV19	TRBJ1-1	.
CAWWRPNYGYTF	TRBV30	TRBJ1-2	.
CASSPSSGFGVGDTQYF	TRBV28	TRBJ2-3	.